The entry that follows covers one T cell receptor beta chain sequence. Its antigen is still unknown. Unique molecular identifiers were used to barcode this TCRbeta library. MiXCR, applied by TCRdb to the PCR reads, yields one record per CDR3 protein. The sample records about 1,000,000 distinct CDR3 sequences, around 30% being singletons. The entry originates in a study of T-cell reconstitution after alpha-beta-depleted transplantation in children. Broader study findings: At one year after transplant, newly produced T cells mostly accounted for T-cell counts and diversity. Some patients' high day-60 TCRbeta diversity was attributed to recipient cells surviving conditioning. Approximately two months post-transplant, alpha-beta T cells reportedly originated from several hundred expanded graft clones.

CDR1 is SGHRS, CDR2 YFSETQ, per germline. The CDR3 covers 14 residues. V was clipped by 7 bases and J by 5 bases, with 16 bases between them. V is TRBV5-1 and J is TRBJ2-1; D might be TRBD1 (6 bases). Material: PBMCs, mostly from graft donor cells, obtained 360 days after TCRalphabeta/CD19-depleted stem cell transplant. The source of this sequence is a boy in the first two years of life who had a stem cell transplant for SCID, so the T cells may come from the graft donor. CDR3 loop: CASWNPQGNNEQFF. The CDR3 DNA follows: TGCGCCAGCTGGAACCCACAGGGAAACAATGAGCAGTTCTTC.